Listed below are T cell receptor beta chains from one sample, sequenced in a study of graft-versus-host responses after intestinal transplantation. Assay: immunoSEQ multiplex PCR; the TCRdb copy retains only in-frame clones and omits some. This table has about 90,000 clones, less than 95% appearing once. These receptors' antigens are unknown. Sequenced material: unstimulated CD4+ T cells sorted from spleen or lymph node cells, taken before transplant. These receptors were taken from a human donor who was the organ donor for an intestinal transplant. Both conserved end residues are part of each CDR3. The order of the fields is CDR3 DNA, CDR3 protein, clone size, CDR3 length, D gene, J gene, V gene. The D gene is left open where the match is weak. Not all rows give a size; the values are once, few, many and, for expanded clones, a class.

TGCGCCAGCAGCTTGTACTTTCTTGGGGGCCTGAACACTGAAGCTTTCTTT,CASSLYFLGGLNTEAFF,-,17,-,TRBJ1-1,TRBV5-1
TGCGCCAGCAGCTTGGCAGGACAGTCGCATCAGCCCCAGCATTTT,CASSLAGQSHQPQHF,-,15,-,TRBJ1-5,TRBV5-1
TGTGCCAGCAGTTTCGACAGGGCAAGGGAAAAACTGTTTTTT,CASSFDRAREKLFF,-,14,TRBD1,TRBJ1-4,TRBV28
TGCGCCAGCAGCCAAGCAAAAGGGCTAGCGGGAGCATATGAGCAGTTCTTC,CASSQAKGLAGAYEQFF,once,17,TRBD2,TRBJ2-1,TRBV4-1
TGTGCCAGCACGAGTTCCATGACAGGGGTTGGGGCCAACGTCCTGACTTTC,CASTSSMTGVGANVLTF,-,17,TRBD1,TRBJ2-6,TRBV28
TGTGCCAGCAGTTCCCCGGGACAGGGGGTCGGGGAGCTGTTTTTT,CASSSPGQGVGELFF,once,15,TRBD1,TRBJ2-2,TRBV28
TGTGCCAACAGCGCAGGGGGCAACGAGCAGTACTTC,CANSAGGNEQYF,-,12,TRBD1,TRBJ2-7,TRBV6-1
TGTGCCAGCAGCTTAGTGGGGATAGCGGGGGCCCTGAACACCGGGGAGCTGTTTTTT,CASSLVGIAGALNTGELFF,-,19,TRBD2,TRBJ2-2,TRBV7-2
TGTGCCAGCAGTTACTTAGCGGGGGCCTACGAGCAGTACTTC,CASSYLAGAYEQYF,-,14,TRBD2,TRBJ2-7,TRBV6-5
TGTGCCTGGAGTATATCAGATACGCAGTATTTT,CAWSISDTQYF,-,11,-,TRBJ2-3,TRBV30
TGTGCCCGAACCCGGGACAATCCCACCGGGGAGCTGTTTTTT,CARTRDNPTGELFF,-,14,-,TRBJ2-2,TRBV7-9
TGCGCCAGCAGTGGGACAGGTTCTGGGGCCAACGTCCTGACTTTC,CASSGTGSGANVLTF,-,15,TRBD1,TRBJ2-6,TRBV10-1
TGTGCCAGCAGCTTAGCGAGGTCCTACGAGCAGTACTTC,CASSLARSYEQYF,-,13,-,TRBJ2-7,TRBV7-8
TGTGCCAGCTCCCCTGCGATACGCGGGATAAATGAGCAGTTCTTC,CASSPAIRGINEQFF,-,15,-,TRBJ2-1,TRBV18
TGTGCCAGCAGGGGATCAAGCGGGACAGGGGACTATGGCTACACCTTC,CASRGSSGTGDYGYTF,-,16,TRBD1,TRBJ1-2,TRBV28